This passage covers 19 T cell receptor beta chains from one sample sequenced in a study of shared clonotypes between healthy human individuals. Some clones are missing from TCRdb's copy, which holds only in-frame ones; the method was immunoSEQ multiplex PCR. The sample includes some 1,100,000 clones, approximately 78% of them seen just once. Sequenced input: memory CD4+ T cells from PBMCs. Subset reported: CD45RA-negative fraction. The receptor source for this set is a man between 18 and 35 years old in good health. Some clones in this sample may be carry-over from other donors' samples.

The chain is built from TRBV6-6 and TRBJ2-7, with 14 bases matching TRBD2. This CDR3 is built from 15 residues. CDR1 MNHNY and CDR2 SVGAGI come from the germline V gene (reference sequence). V shed 4 bases, J shed 6 bases, and the junction held 5 bases outside the gene matches. The chain's CDR3 is CASSSGLAGGGEQYF. The DNA for the CDR3 is TGTGCCAGCAGTTCCGGACTAGCGGGAGGTGGCGAGCAGTACTTC.

The J gene is TRBJ1-4, the V gene TRBV12-2. TRBV12-2 is tagged as a pseudogene. The length of the CDR3 is 16 residues. CDR3 in amino acids: CASRPPSPEDNEKLFF. The CDR3 nucleotides read TGTGCAAGTCGCCCCCCTTCCCCAGAGGATAATGAAAAACTGTTTTTT.

This clone was recorded once. The chain couples TRBV28 to TRBJ1-5; D is ambiguous. The CDR3 consists of 16 residues. V lost 2 bases to trimming and J lost 5 bases, with 16 bases between them. The germline CDR1 and CDR2 sequences are MDHEN and SYDVKM. CDR3 nucleotide sequence: TGTGCCAGCAGTTTAGGCGGGTCTCAAGCGGATCAGCCCCAGCATTTT. Amino acid sequence: CASSLGGSQADQPQHF.

J is TRBJ2-1 and V is TRBV5-1; D could derive from TRBD1 or TRBD2 (5 bases each). The ends were cut back, 4 bases at V and 6 bases at J, with 17 bases in the middle. This CDR3 contains 15 residues. CDR1 and CDR2 from the germline V gene are SGHRS and YFSETQ. CDR3: CASSKDPSGLNEQFF. CDR3 nucleotides: TGCGCCAGCAGCAAGGACCCGTCGGGGCTCAATGAGCAGTTCTTC.

This clone was seen ten or more times. This chain joins TRBV7-3 and TRBJ2-1; the match to TRBD2 covers 11 bases. Germline values: CDR1 SGHTA, CDR2 FQGTGA. This CDR3 is built from 16 residues. The V and J ends lost 5 bases and 1 base, in that order; junction bases with no gene match: 4. DNA of the CDR3: TGTGCCAGCAGCCTCTTAGCGGGAGGGTCCTACAATGAGCAGTTCTTC. This gives the protein CASSLLAGGSYNEQFF. Variable domain in full (rest from reference TRBV7-3 and TRBJ2-1): GAGVSQTPSNKVTEKGKYVELRCDPISGHTALYWYRQSLGQGPEFLIYFQGTGAADDSGLPNDRFFAVRPEGSVSTLKIQRTERGDSAVYLCASSLLAGGSYNEQFFGPGTRLTVL.

CDR3 in amino acids: CAWSDRAGGRSKNIQYF. The CDR3 nucleotides are TGTGCCTGGAGTGATCGAGCGGGAGGGCGTAGCAAAAACATTCAGTACTTC. V and J are TRBV30 and TRBJ2-4, with 10 bases fitting TRBD2. Germline-derived CDR1 and CDR2 are GTSNPN and SVGIG (reference sequence). The CDR3 has 17 residues. The trim removed 1 base at V and 3 bases at J, leaving 9 bases unmatched.

The CDR3 DNA follows: TGCGCCAGCAGCCAAAGAGAACTGCGGGAGGGCGGCAAGCAGTACTTC. Translating it yields CASSQRELREGGKQYF. The gene calls are TRBV4-1 and TRBJ2-7; TRBD2 matches 9 bases. The germline CDR1 and CDR2 sequences are MGHRA and YSYEKL. The CDR3 runs to 16 residues. V was pared by 2 bases and J by 8 bases, with 13 bases of the junction left unmatched.

CDR3 region: CASSIVQGTSSGYGYTF. The DNA for the CDR3 is TGTGCCAGTAGTATTGTCCAGGGGACCTCATCGGGCTATGGCTACACCTTC. The chain joins TRBV19 to TRBJ1-2; perhaps TRBD1 as D (6 bases). CDR1 is LNHDA, CDR2 SQIVND, per germline (reference sequence). The CDR3 is 17 amino acids. V was trimmed by 3 bases and J by 4 bases, leaving 21 bases between them.

This clone was counted between two and nine times. The chain joins TRBV5-4 to TRBJ2-1; 8 bases align to TRBD2. Germline assignment: CDR1 SGHNT and CDR2 YYREEE (reference sequence). V lost 4 bases to trimming and J lost 2 bases; unmatched junction nucleotides: 8. This CDR3 has 16 amino acids. CDR3 sequence reads: CASSASGRGAYNEQFF. CDR3 coding DNA: TGTGCCAGCAGCGCATCGGGGCGGGGGGCCTACAATGAGCAGTTCTTC. The full variable domain, its missing parts supplied by reference TRBV5-4 and TRBJ2-1, is ETGVTQSPTHLIKTRGQQVTLRCSSQSGHNTVSWYQQALGQGPQFIFQYYREEENGRGNFPPRFSGLQFPNYSSELNVNALELDDSALYLCASSASGRGAYNEQFFGPGTRLTVL.

This rearrangement joins TRBV5-1 to TRBJ1-5; 8 bases are a match to TRBD1. There are 16 residues in the CDR3. The germline gives CDR1 SGHRS, CDR2 YFSETQ. V was pared by 3 bases and J by 6 bases, with 11 bases of the junction left unmatched. The CDR3 reads CASSSVPRGRGQPQHF. As DNA, the CDR3 is TGCGCCAGCAGCTCGGTTCCCAGGGGGCGAGGTCAGCCCCAGCATTTT.

The V call is TRBV7-2, the J call TRBJ2-7; no definite D call. The CDR3 is made up of 15 amino acids. V gave up 0 bases and J gave up 0 bases, with 9 bases separating them. Germline V gene data show CDR1 as SGHTA and CDR2 as FQGNSA. The DNA for the CDR3 is TGTGCCAGCAGCTTAGCGGCCTTGAGCTCCTACGAGCAGTACTTC. It codes for CASSLAALSSYEQYF.

In this sample, this clone turned up once. Distinct nucleotide sequences in the sample also encode this CDR3. The rearrangement links TRBV28 to TRBJ1-5; no clear D. Germline V CDR1 and CDR2: MDHEN, SYDVKM. CDR3 length equals 15 residues. Trimming pared 0 bases from V and 0 bases from J, leaving 6 bases between. CDR3 in amino acids: CASSLWAPSNQPQHF. CDR3 sequence (DNA): TGTGCCAGCAGTTTATGGGCCCCTAGCAATCAGCCCCAGCATTTT.

The rearrangement links TRBV12-5 to TRBJ1-2, with D possibly matching TRBD1 (6 bases). CDR1 is LGHNT, CDR2 FRNRAP, per germline. This CDR3 spans 15 amino acids. Trimming pared 7 bases from V and 7 bases from J, leaving 22 bases between. The CDR3 nucleotides are TGTGCTAGTGCCCCCGGGTGGATAGGGGGACCTGGCTACACCTTC. Translating gives CASAPGWIGGPGYTF.

The V and J genes are TRBV5-1 and TRBJ2-1, with 7 positions matching TRBD1. Germline V lookup: CDR1 SGHRS, CDR2 YFSETQ. This CDR3 contains 15 residues. With 6 bases clipped from V and 0 bases from J, the junction kept 6 bases outside the gene matches. The chain's CDR3 is CASNPTGSSYNEQFF. The DNA for the CDR3 is TGCGCCAGCAACCCGACAGGGAGCTCCTACAATGAGCAGTTCTTC.

About this clone: Possible read error: a much larger clone is one base away. V is TRBV4-2 and J is TRBJ1-6; D may be TRBD1 (6 bases). The CDR3 runs to 16 residues. Trimming took 1 base from V and 7 from J, leaving 14 bases between them. Germline CDR1 reads LGHNA; CDR2 reads YNFKEQ. CDR3 bases: TGTGCCAGCAGCCAAGGCAAGGTAGGGGGGAATTCACCCCTCCACTTT. Protein sequence: CASSQGKVGGNSPLHF.

A few counts support this clone. The chain uses TRBV4-2 and TRBJ2-7; D may correspond to TRBD1 or TRBD2 (5 bases each). This CDR3 region has 14 residues. Trimming cost V 4 bases and J 3 bases, with 13 bases left between them. In germline, CDR1 is LGHNA, CDR2 YNFKEQ. The CDR3 spells CASSLGTADYEQYF. In DNA form, the CDR3 reads TGTGCCAGCAGCCTGGGGACCGCAGACTACGAGCAGTACTTC.

This rearrangement joins TRBV5-1 to TRBJ2-2; D not certain. The CDR3 consists of 16 residues. The germline V gene has CDR1 SGHRS and CDR2 YFSETQ. V lost 4 bases and J 2 bases, leaving 15 bases between the germline ends. CDR3: CASSPASGVNTGELFF. CDR3 bases: TGCGCCAGCAGCCCGGCATCCGGAGTCAACACCGGGGAGCTGTTTTTT. The variable domain in full, completed from reference TRBV5-1 and TRBJ2-2, reads KAGVTQTPRYLIKTRGQQVTLSCSPISGHRSVSWYQQTPGQGLQFLFEYFSETQRNKGNFPGRFSGRQFSNSRSEMNVSTLELGDSALYLCASSPASGVNTGELFFGEGSRLTVL.

The chain uses TRBV27 and TRBJ2-1; 7 positions match TRBD2. J was trimmed by 5 bases and V by 3 bases; bases with no gene match: 7. The CDR3 consists of 15 residues. CDR1 and CDR2 (germline): MNHEY, SMNVEV (reference sequence). The CDR3, as DNA: TGTGCCAGCAGTTTGCTGACTAGCTGGGACAATGAGCAGTTCTTC. Translating it yields CASSLLTSWDNEQFF.

The chain combines TRBV9 with TRBJ1-2; weak D call: TRBD1 (5 bases). Per the germline V gene, CDR1 is SGDLS and CDR2 is YYNGEE. The CDR3 loop spans 17 amino acids. V lost 2 bases to trimming and J lost 1 base, with 18 bases between them. This chain's CDR3 is CASSVWDRSEGNYGYTF. CDR3 bases: TGTGCCAGCAGCGTTTGGGACCGTTCCGAGGGTAACTATGGCTACACCTTC. Filled out from reference TRBV9 and TRBJ1-2, the complete variable domain reads DSGVTQTPKHLITATGQRVTLRCSPRSGDLSVYWYQQSLDQGLQFLIQYYNGEERAKGNILERFSAQQFPDLHSELNLSSLELGDSALYFCASSVWDRSEGNYGYTFGSGTRLTVV.